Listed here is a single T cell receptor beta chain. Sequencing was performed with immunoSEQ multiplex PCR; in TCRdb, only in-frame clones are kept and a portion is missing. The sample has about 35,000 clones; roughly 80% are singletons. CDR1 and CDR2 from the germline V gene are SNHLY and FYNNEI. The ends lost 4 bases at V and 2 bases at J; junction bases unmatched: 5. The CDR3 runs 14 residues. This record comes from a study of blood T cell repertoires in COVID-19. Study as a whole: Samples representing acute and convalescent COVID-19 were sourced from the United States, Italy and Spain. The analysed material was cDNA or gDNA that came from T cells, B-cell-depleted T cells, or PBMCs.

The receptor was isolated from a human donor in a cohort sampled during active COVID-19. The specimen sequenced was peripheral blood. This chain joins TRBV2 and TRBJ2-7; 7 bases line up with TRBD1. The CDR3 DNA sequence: TGTGCCAGCAGTGCGGGCCAGGGGGCCTACGAGCAGTACTTC. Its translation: CASSAGQGAYEQYF.